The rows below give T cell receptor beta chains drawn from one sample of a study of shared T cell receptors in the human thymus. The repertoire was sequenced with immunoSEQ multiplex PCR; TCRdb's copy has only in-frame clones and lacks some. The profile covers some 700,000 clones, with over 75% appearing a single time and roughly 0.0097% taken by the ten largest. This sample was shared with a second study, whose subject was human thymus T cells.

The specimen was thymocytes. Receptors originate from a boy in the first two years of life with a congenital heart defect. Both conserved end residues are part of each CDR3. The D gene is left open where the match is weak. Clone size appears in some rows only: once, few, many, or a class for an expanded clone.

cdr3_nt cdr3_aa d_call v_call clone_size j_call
TGTGCCAGCAGCGACGGTGAAGCGGGCCCCTCCTACGAGCAGTACTTC CASSDGEAGPSYEQYF - TRBV9 few TRBJ2-7
TGTGCCTGGAGTGTACATGGGACAGGGGGTGAAAAACTGTTTTTT CAWSVHGTGGEKLFF TRBD1 TRBV30 - TRBJ1-4
TGTGCCAGCAGCTTAAGGCCGACTAGCGGGATATTAGGTTTTTGGAATGAGCAGTTCTTC CASSLRPTSGILGFWNEQFF TRBD2 TRBV7-8 - TRBJ2-1
TGCGCCAGCAGCCGGTCCTTGCAGGGGGCAGATACTGAAGCTTTCTTT CASSRSLQGADTEAFF TRBD1 TRBV4-3 - TRBJ1-1
TGTGCCAGCAGTGTGTCTAGCGGGAGCGGGGGGTACAATGAGCAGTTCTTC CASSVSSGSGGYNEQFF TRBD2 TRBV6-1 few TRBJ2-1
TGCGCCAGCAGCCCCGGGGGTGGGAATGAGCAGTTCTTC CASSPGGGNEQFF - TRBV5-1 - TRBJ2-1
TGTGCCAGCAGACAAGACAGGGGGCATTTATATGGCTACACCTTC CASRQDRGHLYGYTF TRBD1 TRBV7-2 - TRBJ1-2
TGTGCCAGCAGTGATGGGACAGACCAAGAGACCCAGTACTTC CASSDGTDQETQYF TRBD1 TRBV7-2 - TRBJ2-5
TGCGCCAGCAGCCGGCAAGATTTGCCTAGCGGGAGAGGAGCCAAAAACATTCAGTACTTC CASSRQDLPSGRGAKNIQYF TRBD2 TRBV4-1 - TRBJ2-4
TGTGCCAGCAGCTTAGAGGCGGGAGTAGGGACCTACGAGCAGTACTTC CASSLEAGVGTYEQYF TRBD2 TRBV7-9 - TRBJ2-7
TGTGCCACCAGCAGGGCGAGGATCGAGGTTCAGTACTTC CATSRARIEVQYF - TRBV15 - TRBJ2-7
TGTGCCAGCAGTTACGGTGGTAGCGGCTTCTCCTACGAGCAGTACTTC CASSYGGSGFSYEQYF - TRBV6-5 - TRBJ2-7
TGTGCCAGCAGGAGCTCGGCTAACTATGGCTACACCTTC CASRSSANYGYTF - TRBV9 - TRBJ1-2
TGTGCCAGCAGCTTTCACAGGGGTGGCGAGCAGTACTTC CASSFHRGGEQYF TRBD1 TRBV13 - TRBJ2-7
TGTGCCAGCAGTGAAGAAGCGACAGTGGGGAGGAATGAGCAGTTCTTC CASSEEATVGRNEQFF - TRBV6-1 - TRBJ2-1
TGTGCCAGCAGCTCTCCGACTAGCGTGAGACCCCACGAGCAGTACTTC CASSSPTSVRPHEQYF TRBD2 TRBV7-9 - TRBJ2-7